Below, one T cell receptor beta chain is given with its context. No antigen is known for it. Per-base quality was not reported, and no clone a single base away is much larger than it. The source of the sample is a study of blood T cell repertoires in COVID-19 (dated by TCRdb to about 2020). Turning to the overall study: Collaborator samples came from the United States, Italy and Spain and covered acute and convalescent phases of COVID-19. The prospective study material was composed of cDNA or gDNA derived from T cells, B-cell-depleted T cells, or PBMCs. Where available, HLA class I and class II types were obtained from metadata supplied by the sample provider rather than from assay-based typing. Deeply sampled blood TCRbeta repertoires from subjects exposed to, actively infected with, or recovered from COVID-19 were included in the dataset. A freely available public database, intended as a resource for researchers studying the immune response to SARS-CoV-2, is where the repertoires were released. The samples were drawn from the first 160 participants of the ongoing ImmuneRACE study and from over a thousand subjects provided by 6 global collaborators. A de-identified subject ID, COVID-19 status, age in years and sex were almost always included in the sample metadata.

Paper-wide results and their limitations: Clinical and demographic metadata were provided uncurated, with the amount varying by source and participant.

In the prospective study, participants were about 18 to 90 years old, resided in 20 to 30 geographic areas of the United States, and were enrolled through a virtual design. Cohort assignment in the prospective study relied on participant-reported clinical history from a screening survey and a study questionnaire. Exposed participants had been in contact with someone with a PCR-confirmed or clinician-diagnosed COVID-19 case within 2 weeks of study entry. Mobile phlebotomists in the prospective study collected whole blood, serum and a nasopharyngeal or oropharyngeal swab from every participant. Additional blood draws and questionnaires over an approximately 2-month period could optionally be provided by prospective study participants. Prospective study blood samples were shipped either frozen or at room temperature before DNA extraction. CDR1 and CDR2 are read off the germline V gene as MDHEN and SYDVKM. Trimmed from V: 7 bases; trimmed from J: 5 bases; junction bases lacking a gene match: 11. The CDR3 has 14 amino acids, counting the end cysteine and phenylalanine. Only the CDR3 DNA stays, 42 bases, in frame from base 1.

TCRbeta CDR3 regions were amplified from genomic DNA by means of the immunoSEQ Assay, a bias-controlled multiplex PCR. The paper's processing steps were these. Within the assay, amplification of reference gene primers was used to estimate how many nucleated cells each sample contained. To quantify the absolute abundance of each unique TCRbeta CDR3 rearrangement, sequence reads were collapsed and filtered. For each sample, productive Simpson clonality was calculated as the square root of Simpson's diversity index across productive rearrangements. TCRdb mirrors the immuneACCESS table, restricted to in-frame sequences. Some clones are absent from its copies; in checked studies, under half trace to an unresolved V gene, and the reason for the others is unknown. Clonal size and the V and J genes are those of that table, whereas D and trimming came from the DNA. The sample table records about 280,000 clones; approximately 90% of these occur just once. Clones ranked in the top ten supply around 2.8% of the sample.

The specimen sequenced was PBMCs or T cells enriched from blood (not recorded which). The TCR comes from a man aged 40-50 years who had been exposed to COVID-19. The sequence links TRBV28 to TRBJ2-7, and 7 junction bases match TRBD1. The CDR3 sequence is CASTARGLTDEQYF. The DNA is as follows: TGTGCCAGCACTGCAAGGGGGCTCACCGACGAGCAGTACTTC.